This T cell receptor beta chain comes out of a study of T-cell reconstitution after alpha-beta-depleted transplantation in children. General study findings and limits: At around two months after transplant, the alpha-beta T cells were reportedly derived from several hundred expanded clones that came from non-depleted graft cells. The main origin of T-cell counts and diversity one year after transplant was newly produced T cells. The high TCRbeta diversity at day 60 in some patients came from surviving recipient T cells and thymic progenitors.

The table lists this clonotype with a few counts. What it binds is unknown. After removal of 5 bases from V and 6 bases from J, the junction contained 15 bases not matched to a gene. The length of the CDR3 is 17 residues. Germline loops: CDR1 SGHAT, CDR2 FQNNGV. A library of TCRbeta sequences, prepared with unique molecular identifiers, was generated. Each CDR3 protein is one row after TCRdb ran MiXCR on the PCR reads. The data hold 200,000 to 250,000 distinct CDR3 sequences, with approximately 24% observed a single time. The chain recombines TRBV11-2 with TRBJ2-1; 8 bases agree with TRBD2. The receptor's source is a female patient between 2 and 15 years old who had a stem cell transplant for congenital amegakaryocytic thrombocytopenia, so the T cells may come from the graft donor. Sequenced here: PBMCs, mostly from graft donor cells, sampled 360 days after TCRalphabeta/CD19-depleted stem cell transplant. CDR3 nucleotides: TGTGCCAGCAGCCCTGACTTAATAGCGGGAAGTAGCAATGAGCAGTTCTTC. Its protein product is CASSPDLIAGSSNEQFF.